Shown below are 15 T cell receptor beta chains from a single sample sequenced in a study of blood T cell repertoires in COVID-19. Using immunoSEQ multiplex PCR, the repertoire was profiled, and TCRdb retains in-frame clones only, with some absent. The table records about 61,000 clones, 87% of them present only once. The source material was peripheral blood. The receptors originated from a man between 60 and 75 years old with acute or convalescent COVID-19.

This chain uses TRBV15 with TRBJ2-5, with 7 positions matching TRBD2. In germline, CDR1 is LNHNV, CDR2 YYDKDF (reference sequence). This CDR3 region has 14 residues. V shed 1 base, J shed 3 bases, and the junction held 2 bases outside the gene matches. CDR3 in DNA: TGTGCCACCAGCAGAGGAGCGGGAAAAGAGACCCAGTACTTC. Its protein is CATSRGAGKETQYF.

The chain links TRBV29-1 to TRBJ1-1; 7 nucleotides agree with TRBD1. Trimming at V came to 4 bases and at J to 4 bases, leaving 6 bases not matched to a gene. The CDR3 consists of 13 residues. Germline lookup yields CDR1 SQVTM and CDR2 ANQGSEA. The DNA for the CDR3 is TGCAGCGTTGCTACAGGGGTTGGCACTGAAGCTTTCTTT. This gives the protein CSVATGVGTEAFF.

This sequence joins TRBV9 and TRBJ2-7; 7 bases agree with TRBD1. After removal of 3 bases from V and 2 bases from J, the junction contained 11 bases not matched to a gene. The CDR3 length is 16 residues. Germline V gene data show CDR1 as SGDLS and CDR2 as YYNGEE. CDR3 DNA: TGTGCCAGCAGCGACCGCCCGGGACAGCCGACCTACGAGCAGTACTTC. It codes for CASSDRPGQPTYEQYF.

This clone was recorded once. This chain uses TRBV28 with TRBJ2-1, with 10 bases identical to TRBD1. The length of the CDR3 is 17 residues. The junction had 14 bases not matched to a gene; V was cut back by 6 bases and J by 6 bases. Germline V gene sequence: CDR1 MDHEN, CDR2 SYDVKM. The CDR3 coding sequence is TGTGCCAGCAGCCCATCCCTCCGGGACAGGGGTACCAATGAGCAGTTCTTC. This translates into CASSPSLRDRGTNEQFF.

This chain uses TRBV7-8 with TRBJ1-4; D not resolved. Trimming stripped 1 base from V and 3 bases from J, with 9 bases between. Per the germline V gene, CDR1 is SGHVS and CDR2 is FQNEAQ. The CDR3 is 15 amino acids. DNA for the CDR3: TGTGCCAGCAGCTTAGATCCGGTTCCTAATGAAAAACTGTTTTTT. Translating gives CASSLDPVPNEKLFF.

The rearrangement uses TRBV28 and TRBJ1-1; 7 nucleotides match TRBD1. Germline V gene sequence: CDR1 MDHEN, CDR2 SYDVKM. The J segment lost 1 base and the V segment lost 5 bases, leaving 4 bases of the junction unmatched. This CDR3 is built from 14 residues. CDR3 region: CASSAAGGNTEAFF. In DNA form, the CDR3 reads TGTGCCAGCAGTGCCGCAGGGGGGAACACTGAAGCTTTCTTT.

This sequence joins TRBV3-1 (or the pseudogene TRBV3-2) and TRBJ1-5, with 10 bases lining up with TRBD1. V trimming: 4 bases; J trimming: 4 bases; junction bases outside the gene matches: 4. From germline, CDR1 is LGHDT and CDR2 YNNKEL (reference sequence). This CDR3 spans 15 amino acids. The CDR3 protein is CASSRVGQGNQPQHF. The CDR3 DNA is TGTGCCAGCAGCCGAGTGGGACAGGGGAATCAGCCCCAGCATTTT.

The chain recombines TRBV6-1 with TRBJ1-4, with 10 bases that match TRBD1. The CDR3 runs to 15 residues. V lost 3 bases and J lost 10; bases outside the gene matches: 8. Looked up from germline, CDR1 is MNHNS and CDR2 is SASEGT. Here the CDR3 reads CASSDGTGVFGKLFF. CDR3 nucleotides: TGTGCCAGCAGTGACGGGACAGGGGTCTTTGGAAAACTGTTTTTT.

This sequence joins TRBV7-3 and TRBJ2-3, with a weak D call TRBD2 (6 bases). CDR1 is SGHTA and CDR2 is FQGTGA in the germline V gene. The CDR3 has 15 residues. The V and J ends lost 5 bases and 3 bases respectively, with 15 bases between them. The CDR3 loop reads CASSPMFGGTDTQYF. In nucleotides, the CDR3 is TGTGCCAGCAGCCCGATGTTCGGGGGTACAGATACGCAGTATTTT.

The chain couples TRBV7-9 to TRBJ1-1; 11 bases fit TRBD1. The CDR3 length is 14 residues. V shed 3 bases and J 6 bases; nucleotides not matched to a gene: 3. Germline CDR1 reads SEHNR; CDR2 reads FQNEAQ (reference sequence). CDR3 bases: TGTGCCAGCAGCTTTGGACAGGGGGCCGCTGAAGCTTTCTTT. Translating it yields CASSFGQGAAEAFF.

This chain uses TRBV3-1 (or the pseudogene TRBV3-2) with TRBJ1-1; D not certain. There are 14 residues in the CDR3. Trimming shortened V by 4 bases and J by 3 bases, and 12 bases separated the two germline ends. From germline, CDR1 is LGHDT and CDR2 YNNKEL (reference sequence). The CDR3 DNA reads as TGTGCCAGCAGCCTCAATGTTGCAGACACTGAAGCTTTCTTT. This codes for CASSLNVADTEAFF.

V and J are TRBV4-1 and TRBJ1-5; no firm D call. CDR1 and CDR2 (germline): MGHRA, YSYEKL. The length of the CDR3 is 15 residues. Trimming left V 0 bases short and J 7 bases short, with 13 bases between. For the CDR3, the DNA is TGCGCCAGCAGCCAAGAGGGAGCCGGGTGGCAGCCCCAGCATTTT. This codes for CASSQEGAGWQPQHF.

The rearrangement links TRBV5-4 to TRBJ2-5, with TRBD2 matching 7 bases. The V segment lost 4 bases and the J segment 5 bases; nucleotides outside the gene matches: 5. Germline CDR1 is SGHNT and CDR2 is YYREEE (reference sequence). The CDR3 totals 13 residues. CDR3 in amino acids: CASSPTSRETQYF. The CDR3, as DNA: TGTGCCAGCAGCCCGACTAGCAGGGAGACCCAGTACTTC. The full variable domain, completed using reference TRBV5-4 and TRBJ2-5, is ETGVTQSPTHLIKTRGQQVTLRCSSQSGHNTVSWYQQALGQGPQFIFQYYREEENGRGNFPPRFSGLQFPNYSSELNVNALELDDSALYLCASSPTSRETQYFGPGTRLLVL.

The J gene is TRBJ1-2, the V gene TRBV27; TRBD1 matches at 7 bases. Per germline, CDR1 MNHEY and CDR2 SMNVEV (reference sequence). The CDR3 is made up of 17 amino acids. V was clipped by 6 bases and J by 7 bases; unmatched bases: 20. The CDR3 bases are TGTGCCAGCAGAGGGGGTGGGGCTGAAGAGGGGGCAGGTGGCTACACCTTC. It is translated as CASRGGGAEEGAGGYTF.

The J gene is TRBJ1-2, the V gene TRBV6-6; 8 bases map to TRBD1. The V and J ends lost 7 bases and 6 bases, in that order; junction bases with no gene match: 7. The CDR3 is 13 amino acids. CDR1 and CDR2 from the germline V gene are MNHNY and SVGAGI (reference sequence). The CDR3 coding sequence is TGTGCCAGCAAAACAAAGGACAGGGATGGCTACACCTTC. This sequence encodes CASKTKDRDGYTF.